A selection of T cell receptor beta chains follows, all from one sample in a study of blood T cells in healthy people across ages. TCRdb reprocessed the 5' RACE reads with MiXCR, giving one entry per CDR3 protein. The repertoire holds fewer than 600,000 distinct CDR3 sequences, with about 29% as singletons. The sample also formed part of further work on T cells of mothers and their children.

Input material: blood. Receptors were obtained from a boy aged 2 to 10 in good health. Each CDR3 is given with its conserved first and last residue. The D gene is left open where the match is weak. Clone size appears in some rows only: once, few, many, or a class for an expanded clone.

TRBV20-1	.	TRBJ1-3	.	CSATPTGFGGNTIYF	TGCAGTGCAACCCCTACAGGGTTCGGTGGAAACACCATATATTTT
TRBV10-1	TRBD1	TRBJ1-1	many	CASSRGGLGTEAFF	TGCGCCAGCAGCCGAGGGGGCCTGGGGACTGAAGCTTTCTTT
TRBV27	TRBD2	TRBJ2-1	.	CATKSGTSTYNEQFF	TGTGCCACTAAGTCCGGGACTAGCACCTACAATGAGCAGTTCTTC
TRBV6-6	TRBD1	TRBJ2-5	.	CASSSRGQGAWETQYF	TGTGCCAGCAGTTCTAGGGGACAGGGGGCTTGGGAGACCCAGTACTTC
TRBV2	.	TRBJ2-5	few	CASSEGRGNQKTQYF	TGTGCCAGCAGTGAGGGCAGGGGCAACCAAAAGACCCAGTACTTC
TRBV20-1	.	TRBJ2-5	few	CSARADYRFQETQYF	TGCAGTGCTAGAGCTGACTACCGTTTCCAAGAGACCCAGTACTTC
TRBV6-2/TRBV6-3	.	TRBJ2-7	few	CASGGTTYEQYF	TGTGCCAGCGGGGGGACCACCTACGAGCAGTACTTC
TRBV7-9	.	TRBJ1-2	few	CASSLGSGGRPLPSYGYTF	TGTGCCAGCAGCTTAGGGTCCGGGGGGCGCCCCCTCCCAAGCTATGGCTACACCTTC
TRBV7-9	.	TRBJ2-1	.	CASSSDSNNEQFF	TGTGCCAGCAGCTCAGACTCTAACAATGAGCAGTTCTTC
TRBV10-3	.	TRBJ1-2	.	CAISEDRRKGYTF	TGTGCCATCAGTGAAGACAGGAGAAAGGGCTACACCTTC
TRBV27	TRBD2	TRBJ2-3	.	CASSLGGDPSTDTQYF	TGTGCCAGCAGTTTAGGGGGGGACCCTAGCACAGATACGCAGTATTTT
TRBV12-3/TRBV12-4	.	TRBJ1-3	.	CASSLNERNTIYF	TGTGCCAGCAGTTTAAATGAAAGAAACACCATATATTTT
TRBV6-5	.	TRBJ1-1	few	CASSPPGWGTEAFF	TGTGCCAGCAGCCCACCCGGGTGGGGCACTGAAGCTTTCTTT
TRBV12-3/TRBV12-4	.	TRBJ1-5	few	CASSPRPSLGGGQPQHF	TGTGCCAGCAGCCCCCGGCCCTCTTTGGGCGGTGGTCAGCCCCAGCATTTT
TRBV11-2	.	TRBJ2-7	few	CASSLDRVGSSIYRYEQYF	TGTGCCAGCAGCTTAGATCGGGTCGGGAGCTCGATTTATCGCTACGAGCAGTACTTC
TRBV6-5	.	TRBJ2-1	.	CASSLPGVFNEQFF	TGTGCCAGCAGTCTCCCGGGCGTCTTCAATGAGCAGTTCTTC
TRBV9	.	TRBJ2-7	few	CASSVGGDYEQYF	TGTGCCAGCAGCGTAGGGGGAGACTACGAGCAGTACTTC
TRBV6-4	TRBD2	TRBJ2-1	.	CVSSWTSGGVEEQFF	TGTGTCAGCTCCTGGACTAGCGGGGGGGTAGAAGAGCAGTTCTTC
TRBV20-1	.	TRBJ2-5	many	CSASENQETQYF	TGCAGTGCTAGCGAAAATCAAGAGACCCAGTACTTC
TRBV20-1	.	TRBJ2-1	.	CSARDFRGREQFF	TGCAGTGCTAGAGATTTCAGGGGAAGAGAGCAGTTCTTC
TRBV12-3/TRBV12-4	.	TRBJ2-7	many	CASSLGGGGPYEQYF	TGTGCCAGCAGTTTAGGGGGTGGCGGCCCCTACGAGCAGTACTTC
TRBV3-1	.	TRBJ1-1	.	CASSQVLFGTEAFF	TGTGCCAGCAGCCAAGTCTTGTTTGGGACAGAAGCTTTCTTT
TRBV29-1	.	TRBJ2-6	.	CSAEWAEGFSGANVLTF	TGCAGCGCCGAGTGGGCCGAGGGATTCTCTGGGGCCAACGTCCTGACTTTC
TRBV15	.	TRBJ2-5	few	CATSRSGGVVETQYF	TGTGCCACCAGCAGAAGCGGCGGAGTGGTAGAGACCCAGTACTTC
TRBV20-1	TRBD2	TRBJ2-1	few	CSARVVLAGGPSVDGEQFF	TGCAGTGCTAGAGTGGTCCTAGCGGGAGGGCCTTCGGTTGACGGCGAGCAGTTCTTC
TRBV7-2	.	TRBJ2-6	.	CASSLRTATGANVLTF	TGTGCCAGCAGCTTAAGGACAGCTACCGGGGCCAACGTCCTGACTTTC
TRBV20-1	.	TRBJ1-1	.	CSARLFSVNTEAFF	TGCAGTGCTAGACTTTTTTCTGTGAACACTGAAGCTTTCTTT
TRBV29-1	.	TRBJ1-2	.	CSVEDRGGYGYTF	TGCAGCGTTGAAGACAGGGGAGGATATGGCTACACCTTC
TRBV2	TRBD1	TRBJ2-7	.	CASRARGQSYEQYF	TGTGCCAGCAGAGCAAGGGGACAGTCCTACGAGCAGTACTTC
TRBV12-3/TRBV12-4	.	TRBJ1-1	few	CASSPAGTEAFF	TGTGCCAGCAGTCCGGCCGGCACTGAAGCTTTCTTT
TRBV7-9	.	TRBJ2-1	.	CASSFRGDNEQFF	TGTGCCAGCAGCTTTAGGGGGGACAATGAGCAGTTCTTC
TRBV3-1	.	TRBJ2-4	.	CASSHLGYIQYF	TGTGCCAGCAGCCACCTAGGATACATTCAGTACTTC
TRBV6-5	TRBD1	TRBJ2-1	.	CASSYSGTGWFNEQFF	TGTGCCAGCAGTTACAGTGGGACAGGGTGGTTCAATGAGCAGTTCTTC
TRBV29-1	TRBD2	TRBJ2-1	.	CSVEEREPNEQFF	TGCAGCGTTGAGGAGCGGGAGCCTAATGAGCAGTTCTTC
TRBV12-3/TRBV12-4	TRBD2	TRBJ2-7	.	CASSPPGLARSSYEQYF	TGTGCCAGCAGTCCCCCGGGACTAGCCAGGAGCTCCTACGAGCAGTACTTC
TRBV12-3/TRBV12-4	.	TRBJ2-5	many	CASSSRLQETQYF	TGTGCCAGCAGTTCAAGACTCCAAGAGACCCAGTACTTC
TRBV29-1	TRBD1	TRBJ2-7	many	CSVGTGYEQYF	TGCAGCGTTGGGACAGGCTACGAGCAGTACTTC
TRBV6-2/TRBV6-3	TRBD1	TRBJ2-2	.	CASSFTGGEAGELFF	TGTGCCAGCAGTTTTACAGGGGGCGAGGCCGGGGAGCTGTTTTTT
TRBV7-9	.	TRBJ2-2	.	CASSLANPNTGELFF	TGTGCCAGCAGCCTAGCCAACCCGAACACCGGGGAGCTGTTTTTT
TRBV12-3/TRBV12-4	TRBD1	TRBJ1-1	few	CASRMETGDTEAFF	TGTGCCAGCAGGATGGAAACAGGGGACACTGAAGCTTTCTTT
TRBV10-1	.	TRBJ2-7	few	CASSSGSGEQYF	TGCGCCAGCAGTTCGGGGTCTGGCGAGCAGTACTTC
TRBV6-1	TRBD2	TRBJ2-1	.	CASSRLLVAGDYNEQFF	TGTGCCAGCAGCCGACTCCTTGTAGCGGGAGACTACAATGAGCAGTTCTTC
TRBV7-9	.	TRBJ2-2	few	CASSLYTQGTGELFF	TGTGCCAGCAGCTTGTACACACAGGGTACCGGGGAGCTGTTTTTT
TRBV29-1	.	TRBJ1-2	.	CSVVGQNYGYTF	TGCAGCGTTGTTGGGCAGAACTATGGCTACACCTTC
TRBV20-1	TRBD1	TRBJ1-2	.	CSAPDRERGYTF	TGCAGTGCACCGGACAGGGAAAGAGGCTACACCTTC
TRBV4-2	.	TRBJ1-2	.	CASSQDPIGGAYGYTF	TGTGCCAGCAGCCAAGATCCGATAGGGGGGGCATATGGCTACACCTTC
TRBV29-1	.	TRBJ2-5	few	CSVAEGQETQYF	TGCAGCGTTGCGGAGGGCCAAGAGACCCAGTACTTC
TRBV20-1	TRBD1	TRBJ1-4	few	CSARYLRQGRKLFF	TGCAGTGCTAGATACCTAAGACAGGGGAGAAAACTGTTTTTT
TRBV7-9	TRBD2	TRBJ2-5	.	CASSTSTSGRGETQYF	TGTGCCAGCAGCACCTCGACTAGCGGGAGAGGGGAGACCCAGTACTTC